The clone carrying this TCR beta chain was detected only a few times. Its cognate antigen is unknown. TCRdb itself ran the PCR reads through MiXCR, one entry per CDR3 protein. The sample includes 460,000 or so distinct CDR3 sequences, 20% to 25% seen only once; the top ten take about 0.78%. The source of the sample is a study of molecular identifiers for immune sequencing clone quantification. This CDR3 spans 15 amino acids. The germline V gene encodes CDR1 LNHDA and CDR2 SQIVND (reference sequence). The V gene lost 6 bases and the J gene lost 0 bases, with 12 bases spanning the gap. Findings of the study overall: Identical TCR molecules that share a barcode could lead to an underestimation of highly expanded clone sizes. Naive cells had under 1% of molecules in clones above 20 RNA copies, effectors over 97%.

Construction of naive CD8 libraries employed about 19,000 to 1,000,000 sorted cells together with 10%, 30% or 50% RNA. The source is a human donor in good health. Some libraries in this study had Jurkat cell RNA spiked in. The V gene is TRBV19, the J gene TRBJ2-1; possibly TRBD2 for D (5 bases). The sequenced sample was naive CD8+ T cells from blood, with Jurkat cell RNA spiked in. The subset: FACS-sorted CD8+CD4-CCR7+CD45RA+ naive T cells. The CDR3 nucleotides are TGTGCCAGTAGCCCTGGGAGCGGCTCCTACAATGAGCAGTTCTTC. Its translation is CASSPGSGSYNEQFF.